This T cell receptor (beta chain) was found in a study of blood T cell repertoires in COVID-19. The CDR3 length is 11 residues. CDR1 and CDR2 from the germline V gene are SNHLY and FYNNEI. V was clipped by 6 bases and J by 3 bases, with 6 bases between them. Clones were read by immunoSEQ multiplex PCR, and TCRdb kept only the in-frame ones, dropping some. The repertoire consists of 90,000 to 120,000 clones, with about three quarters occurring once and the leading ten covering 4.3%. The sequence came from a man in his 70s with acute or convalescent COVID-19. V is TRBV2 and J is TRBJ2-7; D ambiguous. The sequenced sample was peripheral blood. CDR3 loop: CASSLVYEQYF. The CDR3 DNA sequence: TGTGCCAGCAGCCTCGTCTACGAGCAGTACTTC. The variable domain in full, completed from reference TRBV2 and TRBJ2-7, reads EPEVTQTPSHQVTQMGQEVILRCVPISNHLYFYWYRQILGQKVEFLVSFYNNEISEKSEIFDDQFSVERPDGSNFTLKIRSTKLEDSAMYFCASSLVYEQYFGPGTRLTVT.